This T cell receptor beta chain was retrieved from a study of blood T cell repertoires in COVID-19. Study summary: Spain, Italy and the United States supplied samples that represented acute and convalescent COVID-19. The cDNA or gDNA used as material had been derived from T cells, B-cell-depleted T cells, or PBMCs.

V lost 5 bases and J lost 10, with 23 bases in between. The CDR3 length is 15 residues. Germline V lookup: CDR1 SGHVS, CDR2 FQNEAQ. Study processing details: Estimation of nucleated cell counts was performed using reference gene primer amplification. The data were produced by immunoSEQ multiplex PCR, yet TCRdb's version contains in-frame clones alone and is incomplete. V and J calls and clone size are those listed in that table; D and trimming were worked out from the DNA. Of over 20,000 clones in the sample, 89% were seen once. Sequenced input: peripheral blood. The gene calls are TRBV7-8 and TRBJ1-1, with D maybe TRBD1 (5 bases). The TCR sequence derives from a human donor in a cohort sampled during active COVID-19. The CDR3 here is CASSPEGGALKGAFF. The CDR3 nucleotides read TGTGCCAGCAGCCCCGAGGGAGGGGCCCTAAAGGGAGCTTTCTTT.